Sequencing of this T cell receptor (beta chain) was carried out in a study of blood T cell repertoires in COVID-19. The data were produced by immunoSEQ multiplex PCR, yet TCRdb's version contains in-frame clones alone and is incomplete. The repertoire holds about 400,000 clones, with about 86% as singletons. Allocation to cohorts depended on clinical history reported by the participants. The CDR3 length is 15 residues. Per the germline V gene, CDR1 is MNHEY and CDR2 is SVGEGT. V lost 6 bases to trimming and J lost 1 base; unmatched junction nucleotides: 6. The sample consisted of PBMCs or T cells enriched from blood (not recorded which). This chain uses TRBV6-2 or TRBV6-3 with TRBJ2-7, with 10 bases lining up with TRBD2. This TCR derives from a woman aged 45-60 years who had recovered from COVID-19. The CDR3 reads CASSQQGLASYEQYF. The CDR3, as DNA: TGTGCCAGCAGCCAACAGGGACTAGCGTCCTACGAGCAGTACTTC.